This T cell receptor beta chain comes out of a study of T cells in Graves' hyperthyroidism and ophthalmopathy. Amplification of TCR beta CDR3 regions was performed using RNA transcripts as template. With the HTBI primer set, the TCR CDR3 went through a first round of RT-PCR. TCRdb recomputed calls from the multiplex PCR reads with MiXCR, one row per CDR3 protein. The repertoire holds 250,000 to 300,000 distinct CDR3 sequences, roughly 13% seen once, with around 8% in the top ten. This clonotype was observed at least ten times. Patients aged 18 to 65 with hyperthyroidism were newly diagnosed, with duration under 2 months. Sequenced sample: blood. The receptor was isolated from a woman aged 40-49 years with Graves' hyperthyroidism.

The CDR3 DNA is TGTGCCAGCAGCTTGGGGGCGAGAAACACTGAAGCTTTCTTT. Its protein product is CASSLGARNTEAFF. V and J are TRBV5-6 and TRBJ1-1; D uncertain. V lost 0 bases, J lost 2 bases, and 8 bases lay in between. CDR3 length: 14 amino acids. The V gene's germline CDR1 is SGHDT and CDR2 YYEEEE.